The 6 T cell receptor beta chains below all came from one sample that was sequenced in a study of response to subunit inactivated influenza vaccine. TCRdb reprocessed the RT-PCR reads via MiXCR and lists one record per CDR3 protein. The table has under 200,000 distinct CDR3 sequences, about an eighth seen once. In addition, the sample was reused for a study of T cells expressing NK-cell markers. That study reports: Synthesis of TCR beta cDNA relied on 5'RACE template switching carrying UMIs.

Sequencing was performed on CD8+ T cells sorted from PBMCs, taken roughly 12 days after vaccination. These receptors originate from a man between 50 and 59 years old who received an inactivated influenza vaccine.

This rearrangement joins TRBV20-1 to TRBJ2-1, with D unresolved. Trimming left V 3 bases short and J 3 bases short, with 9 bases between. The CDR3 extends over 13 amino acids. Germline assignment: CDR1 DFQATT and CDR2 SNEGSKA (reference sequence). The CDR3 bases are TGCAGTGCTAGGGGTACACACTACAATGAGCAGTTCTTC. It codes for CSARGTHYNEQFF.

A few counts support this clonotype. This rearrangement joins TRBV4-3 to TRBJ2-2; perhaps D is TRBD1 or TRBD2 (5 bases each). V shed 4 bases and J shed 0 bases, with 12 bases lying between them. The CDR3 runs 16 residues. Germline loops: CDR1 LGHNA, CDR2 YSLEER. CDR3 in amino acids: CASSPRDDPNTGELFF. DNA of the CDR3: TGCGCCAGCAGCCCCAGGGACGATCCGAACACCGGGGAGCTGTTTTTT.

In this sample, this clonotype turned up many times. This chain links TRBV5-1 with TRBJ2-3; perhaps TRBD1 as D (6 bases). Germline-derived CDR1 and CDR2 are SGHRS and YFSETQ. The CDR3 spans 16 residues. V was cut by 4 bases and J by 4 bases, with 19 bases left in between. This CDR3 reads CASSANRAAGADTQYF. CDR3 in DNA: TGCGCCAGCAGCGCAAACAGGGCGGCCGGGGCAGATACGCAGTATTTT.

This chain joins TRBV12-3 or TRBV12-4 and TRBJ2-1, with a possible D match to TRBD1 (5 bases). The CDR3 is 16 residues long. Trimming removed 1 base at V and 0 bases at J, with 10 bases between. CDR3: CASSLEGRHSYNEQFF. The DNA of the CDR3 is TGTGCCAGCAGTTTAGAGGGGCGCCACTCCTACAATGAGCAGTTCTTC.

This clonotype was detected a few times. The CDR3 DNA reads as TGCGCCAGCAGCCAGGACAGGGGAAATAATTCACCCCTCCACTTT. Translating it yields CASSQDRGNNSPLHF. The chain uses TRBV4-3 and TRBJ1-6, with 9 nucleotides matching TRBD1. CDR3 length: 15 amino acids. Trimming removed 3 bases from V and 5 bases from J; junction bases left unmatched: 2. The germline gives CDR1 LGHNA, CDR2 YSLEER.

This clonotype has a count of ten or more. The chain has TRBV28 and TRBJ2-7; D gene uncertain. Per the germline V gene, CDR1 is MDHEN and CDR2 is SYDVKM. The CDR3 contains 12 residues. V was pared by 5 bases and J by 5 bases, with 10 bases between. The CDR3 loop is CASSRPLNEQYF. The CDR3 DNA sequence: TGTGCCAGCAGTCGTCCACTTAACGAGCAGTACTTC.